This T cell receptor beta chain was obtained from a study of T cell changes during pregnancy in multiple sclerosis. Only in-frame clones appear in the TCRdb table, and some are missing; sequencing was by immunoSEQ multiplex PCR. The sample has approximately 130,000 clones, roughly 95% seen once. CDR1 LNHDA and CDR2 SQIVND come from the germline V gene (reference sequence). The CDR3 has 15 amino acids. Trimming left V 2 bases short and J 7 bases short, with 14 bases between. The sequenced sample was peripheral blood, obtained after pregnancy. The V call is TRBV19, the J call TRBJ2-2, with D maybe TRBD2 (7 bases). This sequence was found in a female donor with multiple sclerosis, enrolled in a pregnancy study. The DNA of the CDR3 is TGTGCCAGTAGTATACGGGGGCGCGGGGGCGGGGAGCTGTTTTTT. The encoded protein is CASSIRGRGGGELFF. The full variable domain, with the rest looked up from reference TRBV19 and TRBJ2-2, is DGGITQSPKYLFRKEGQNVTLSCEQNLNHDAMYWYRQDPGQGLRLIYYSQIVNDFQKGDIAEGYSVSREKKESFPLTVTSAQKNPTAFYLCASSIRGRGGGELFFGEGSRLTVL.